These T cell receptor beta chains were read from a single sample in a study of blood T cell repertoires in COVID-19. The repertoire was sequenced with immunoSEQ multiplex PCR; TCRdb's copy has only in-frame clones and lacks some. The table has 250,000 or so clones, around 84% seen once. The sample was PBMCs or T cells enriched from blood (not recorded which). The receptor set was obtained from a woman in her 50s who had recovered from COVID-19. CDR3s include the opening cysteine and the closing phenylalanine or tryptophan. A D gene is named only where the DNA matches it firmly. Only part of the rows carry a size: once, few, many, or a class if the clone is expanded.

CDR3,DNA,V,J,D,size
CASSSPHRNTEAFF,TGTGCCAGCAGTTCCCCTCACAGGAACACTGAAGCTTTCTTT,TRBV6-5,TRBJ1-1,.,.
CASSPDSDSNQPQHF,TGCGCCAGCAGCCCGGACAGTGATAGCAATCAGCCCCAGCATTTT,TRBV5-1,TRBJ1-5,.,.
CATAQGVNRYRYTF,TGTGCCACAGCACAGGGGGTAAACCGATATCGCTACACCTTC,TRBV15,TRBJ1-2,TRBD1,.
CASSLSPTGYEQYF,TGTGCCAGCAGCTTAAGCCCCACCGGTTACGAGCAGTACTTC,TRBV7-2,TRBJ2-7,.,once
CASSVAGVRTYEQFF,TGTGCCAGCAGTGTAGCGGGAGTAAGGACTTATGAGCAGTTCTTC,TRBV2,TRBJ2-1,TRBD2,.
CASSPNSGETQYF,TGTGCCAGCAGTCCTAACTCCGGAGAGACCCAGTACTTC,TRBV12-3/TRBV12-4,TRBJ2-5,.,.
CASSPGQRLNTEAFF,TGCGCCAGCAGCCCGGGACAGCGCCTGAACACTGAAGCTTTCTTT,TRBV5-1,TRBJ1-1,TRBD1,.
CASSTNRGGYTF,TGCGCCAGCAGCACGAACAGGGGTGGCTACACCTTC,TRBV5-1,TRBJ1-2,TRBD1,.
CASMFPNTNQPQHF,TGTGCCAGTATGTTCCCGAACACCAATCAGCCCCAGCATTTT,TRBV19,TRBJ1-5,.,.
CASSVWTSAPGELFF,TGTGCCAGCAGTGTTTGGACTAGTGCTCCGGGGGAGCTGTTTTTT,TRBV2,TRBJ2-2,TRBD2,.
CASSQTQGARGYTF,TGCGCCAGCAGTCAAACACAGGGGGCGCGAGGCTACACCTTC,TRBV4-1,TRBJ1-2,TRBD1,.
CSASKPYGGNSYNEQFF,TGCAGTGCTAGTAAGCCCTACGGGGGGAACTCCTACAATGAGCAGTTCTTC,TRBV20-1,TRBJ2-1,TRBD2,.
CASSERTSGPYNEQFF,TGTGCCAGCAGCGAACGGACTAGCGGCCCCTACAATGAGCAGTTCTTC,TRBV7-9,TRBJ2-1,TRBD2,.
CASSAGNSGSYEQYF,TGTGCCAGCAGCGCGGGTAATAGCGGCTCCTACGAGCAGTACTTC,TRBV5-4,TRBJ2-7,.,.
CASSLGPEVSMTF,TGTGCCAGCAGCTTAGGTCCTGAAGTTAGTATGACTTTC,TRBV11-2,TRBJ2-6,.,once
CASSQDSRDYEQYF,TGCGCCAGCAGCCAAGATTCCAGGGACTACGAGCAGTACTTC,TRBV4-1,TRBJ2-7,.,once
CASSLVTSPYEQYF,TGTGCCAGCAGTCTCGTGACATCTCCCTACGAGCAGTACTTC,TRBV27,TRBJ2-7,.,once
CASSEVSGDPFPLHF,TGTGCCAGCAGTGAAGTGTCGGGGGATCCCTTCCCCCTCCACTTT,TRBV6-1,TRBJ1-6,.,few
CASSYGSEGSYEQYF,TGTGCCAGCAGTTACGGCTCGGAGGGGTCCTACGAGCAGTACTTC,TRBV6-5,TRBJ2-7,.,.
CASSQHAYNEQFF,TGTGCCAGCAGCCAACATGCCTACAATGAGCAGTTCTTC,TRBV16,TRBJ2-1,.,.
CASSPFRVGGSGRTDTQYF,TGCGCCAGCAGCCCATTCAGGGTGGGTGGAAGCGGGAGGACAGATACGCAGTATTTT,TRBV4-3,TRBJ2-3,TRBD2,many
CASSWGQLRIGNYEQYF,TGCGCCAGCAGCTGGGGACAGTTGAGGATCGGGAACTACGAGCAGTACTTC,TRBV5-1,TRBJ2-7,TRBD1,.
CASSVLAGDGETQYF,TGCGCCAGCAGCGTACTAGCGGGAGATGGAGAGACCCAGTACTTC,TRBV5-1,TRBJ2-5,TRBD2,.
CASSQDQAGGPDTQYF,TGCGCCAGCAGCCAAGATCAGGCGGGAGGGCCAGATACGCAGTATTTT,TRBV4-3,TRBJ2-3,TRBD2,.
CATSPDRGNEKLFF,TGTGCCACCTCCCCGGACAGGGGGAATGAAAAACTGTTTTTT,TRBV19,TRBJ1-4,TRBD1,.
CASSKGMGIQPQHF,TGTGCCAGTAGTAAAGGTATGGGCATTCAGCCCCAGCATTTT,TRBV19,TRBJ1-5,.,.
CASSQETFGGEQYF,TGTGCCAGCAGCCAAGAGACTTTCGGGGGCGAGCAGTACTTC,TRBV4-2,TRBJ2-7,.,.
CASSPQGYPENEQYF,TGTGCCAGCTCACCGCAGGGATACCCTGAGAACGAGCAGTACTTC,TRBV18,TRBJ2-7,.,.
CASSFLTSGLGEQYF,TGTGCCAGCAGCTTCCTGACTAGCGGGTTGGGGGAGCAGTACTTC,TRBV11-2,TRBJ2-7,TRBD2,.
CASSREGLEQYF,TGTGCCAGCAGTCGGGAGGGACTCGAGCAGTACTTC,TRBV28,TRBJ2-7,TRBD2,once
CASSPGPQDIYGYTF,TGTGCCAGCAGCCCCGGCCCCCAGGATATTTATGGCTACACCTTC,TRBV5-5,TRBJ1-2,.,.
CASSKQTGPYQETQYF,TGTGCCAGCAGCAAACAGACAGGGCCGTACCAAGAGACCCAGTACTTC,TRBV7-2,TRBJ2-5,TRBD1,.
CATTGGEGQPQHF,TGTGCCACGACAGGGGGCGAGGGTCAGCCCCAGCATTTT,TRBV10-3,TRBJ1-5,TRBD1,.
CASSSLQGSPNYGYTF,TGTGCCAGCTCATCGCTACAGGGGAGTCCTAACTATGGCTACACCTTC,TRBV18,TRBJ1-2,TRBD1,.
CASSLARGLVGAGGTQYF,TGTGCCAGCAGCTTAGCCCGGGGACTAGTGGGGGCTGGGGGTACGCAGTATTTT,TRBV7-2,TRBJ2-3,TRBD2,.
CASSSSGSTDTQYF,TGTGCCAGCAGCTCTAGCGGTAGCACAGATACGCAGTATTTT,TRBV7-9,TRBJ2-3,TRBD2,.
CASSPPGQSYAANYGYTF,TGTGCCAGCTCACCCCCTGGACAGTCGTATGCTGCTAACTATGGCTACACCTTC,TRBV18,TRBJ1-2,.,.
CASSMSGSGELFF,TGTGCCAGTAGTATGTCAGGTTCCGGGGAGCTGTTTTTT,TRBV19,TRBJ2-2,.,few
CASRGDRATEAFF,TGTGCCAGCAGGGGGGACAGGGCCACTGAAGCTTTCTTT,TRBV12-3/TRBV12-4,TRBJ1-1,TRBD1,once
CASSLGPPDTQYF,TGTGCCAGCAGCTTAGGGCCTCCAGATACGCAGTATTTT,TRBV9,TRBJ2-3,.,once
CASSSIRQGHYEQYF,TGTGCCAGCAGCTCCATACGACAGGGCCACTACGAGCAGTACTTC,TRBV13,TRBJ2-7,TRBD1,.
CASSQPQSSYNSPLHF,TGTGCCAGCTCACAACCACAAAGCTCCTATAATTCACCCCTCCACTTT,TRBV18,TRBJ1-6,.,.
CASSQLTGLNQPQHF,TGCGCCAGCAGCCAACTCACAGGGCTCAATCAGCCCCAGCATTTT,TRBV4-1,TRBJ1-5,.,.
CASSFGIQGVYEQYF,TGCGCCAGCAGCTTTGGGATACAAGGGGTCTACGAGCAGTACTTC,TRBV5-1,TRBJ2-7,.,.
CASSNQGQRHQPQHF,TGTGCCAGCAGTAATCAAGGCCAGCGGCATCAGCCCCAGCATTTT,TRBV28,TRBJ1-5,.,.
CASTRGSGGYTF,TGTGCCTCAACCAGGGGCTCTGGTGGCTACACCTTC,TRBV30,TRBJ1-2,.,.
CASSKTGTTNEKLFF,TGTGCCAGTAGTAAAACAGGAACAACTAATGAAAAACTGTTTTTT,TRBV19,TRBJ1-4,.,.
CASRYSFFSYNEQFF,TGTGCCAGCAGGTATAGCTTTTTCTCCTACAATGAGCAGTTCTTC,TRBV27,TRBJ2-1,.,.
CASGSAPGLGYTF,TGTGCTAGTGGGAGTGCGCCAGGGTTAGGCTACACCTTC,TRBV12-5,TRBJ1-2,.,.
CASSFKSSFVEAFF,TGTGCCAGCAGTTTTAAGTCAAGCTTTGTTGAAGCTTTCTTT,TRBV6-5,TRBJ1-1,.,once
CASSEFTGTFTEAFF,TGTGCCAGCAGTGAATTCACAGGGACGTTCACTGAAGCTTTCTTT,TRBV6-1,TRBJ1-1,.,.
CASSPPFRQGGEKLFF,TGTGCCAGCAGCCCTCCATTTCGACAGGGTGGTGAAAAACTGTTTTTT,TRBV7-9,TRBJ1-4,TRBD1,.
CASSPWTSGGNEQFF,TGTGCCAGCAGCCCTTGGACTAGCGGGGGCAATGAGCAGTTCTTC,TRBV7-2,TRBJ2-1,TRBD2,.
CATTRGGSNQPQHF,TGTGCCACCACAAGGGGAGGGAGCAATCAGCCCCAGCATTTT,TRBV28,TRBJ1-5,.,.
CASSRGQGTTNEKLFF,TGTGCCAGTAGCCGGGGACAGGGTACAACTAATGAAAAACTGTTTTTT,TRBV19,TRBJ1-4,TRBD1,.
CASSKGSGRSIEQYF,TGTGCCAGCAGCAAAGGTAGCGGGAGATCTATCGAGCAGTACTTC,TRBV21-1,TRBJ2-7,.,.
CASSVQVTDTQYF,TGTGCCAGCAGCGTCCAGGTGACAGATACGCAGTATTTT,TRBV9,TRBJ2-3,.,few
CASSQDRSNEKLFF,TGTGCCAGCAGCCAGGACAGATCTAATGAAAAACTGTTTTTT,TRBV6-5,TRBJ1-4,.,once
CATSRGTGVNQPQHF,TGTGCCACCAGCAGAGGTACAGGGGTCAATCAGCCCCAGCATTTT,TRBV15,TRBJ1-5,TRBD1,.